The 18 T cell receptor beta chains in this list originate from one sample, sequenced in a study of cytomegalovirus exposure and HLA in healthy donors. Vbeta (60) and Jbeta (13) primers were used in the PCR. TCRdb's copy holds only in-frame clones and misses some; the assay was immunoSEQ multiplex PCR. The sample lists 200,000 to 250,000 clones; approximately 83% were seen once. The sample comprised PBMCs. The receptors here all came from a girl under 18 in good health and CMV-seronegative.

The chain recombines TRBV30 with TRBJ2-7; 9 positions agree with TRBD1. The germline V gene encodes CDR1 GTSNPN and CDR2 SVGIG (reference sequence). The CDR3 is made up of 14 amino acids. Trimming at V came to 0 bases and at J to 2 bases, leaving 2 bases not matched to a gene. This CDR3 is CAWSVGTGPYEQYF. CDR3 DNA sequence: TGTGCCTGGAGTGTTGGGACAGGGCCCTACGAGCAGTACTTC.

The chain uses TRBV28 and TRBJ1-1; D unresolved. This CDR3 region has 13 residues. Trimming took 3 bases from V and 2 from J, leaving 7 bases between them. In germline, CDR1 is MDHEN, CDR2 SYDVKM. DNA for the CDR3: TGTGCCAGCAGTTTCGTCGTAAACACTGAAGCTTTCTTT. This gives the protein CASSFVVNTEAFF. Complete variable domain (other parts from reference TRBV28 and TRBJ1-1): DVKVTQSSRYLVKRTGEKVFLECVQDMDHENMFWYRQDPGLGLRLIYFSYDVKMKEKGDIPEGYSVSREKKERFSLILESASTNQTSMYLCASSFVVNTEAFFGQGTRLTVV.

This clone was counted once. The rearrangement joins TRBV1 to TRBJ1-2. TRBV1 is reported as a pseudogene. The CDR3 extends over 13 amino acids. This CDR3 reads CTSSQDHGEEYTF. CDR3 DNA: TGCACCAGCAGCCAAGATCACGGGGAGGAGTACACCTTC.

The chain couples TRBV11-2 to TRBJ2-1; 12 bases align to TRBD2. The V gene end was trimmed by 6 bases and the J gene end by 5 bases; junction bases not matched to a gene: 11. The CDR3 extends over 17 amino acids. From germline, CDR1 is SGHAT and CDR2 FQNNGV. CDR3 in DNA: TGTGCCAGCAGTTCTAGACTAGCGGGAGTTTTCAACAATGAGCAGTTCTTC. Amino acids: CASSSRLAGVFNNEQFF.

CDR3 residues: CASSETSGSSYNEQFF. For the CDR3, the DNA is TGTGCCAGCAGTGAGACTAGCGGGAGCTCCTACAATGAGCAGTTCTTC. This chain links TRBV6-1 with TRBJ2-1; 12 nucleotides align to TRBD2. This CDR3 has 16 residues. The V and J ends lost 3 bases and 0 bases, in that order; junction bases with no gene match: 0. The V gene's germline CDR1 is MNHNS and CDR2 SASEGT.

The chain joins TRBV30 to TRBJ2-2; perhaps TRBD1 as D (5 bases). Germline CDR1 reads GTSNPN; CDR2 reads SVGIG (reference sequence). Trimming shortened V by 0 bases and J by 9 bases, and 8 bases separated the two germline ends. CDR3 length: 12 residues. The CDR3 here is CAWSVRVRELFF. CDR3 nucleotides: TGTGCCTGGAGTGTCAGGGTCCGGGAGCTGTTTTTT.

The V and J genes are TRBV4-1 and TRBJ2-1; 9 nucleotides match TRBD2. CDR3 length equals 18 residues. J was trimmed by 8 bases and V by 4 bases; bases with no gene match: 18. Germline values: CDR1 MGHRA, CDR2 YSYEKL. Here the CDR3 DNA reads TGCGCCAGCAGCCTACCGGAGGTTAGCGGGAGTCTTCTATATGAGCAGTTCTTC. It codes for CASSLPEVSGSLLYEQFF.

This chain links TRBV9 with TRBJ1-2; tentatively, D is TRBD1 (5 bases). The CDR3 extends over 16 amino acids. Trimming shortened V by 3 bases and J by 7 bases, and 22 bases separated the two germline ends. Germline V CDR1 and CDR2: SGDLS, YYNGEE. CDR3 bases: TGTGCCAGCAGCGCACGTTTGGGGGGGGGAGTTTCTGGCTACACCTTC. It translates to CASSARLGGGVSGYTF.

The sample holds one count of this clone. The chain couples TRBV19 to TRBJ1-2, with D possibly TRBD1 on 5 matching bases. Germline V gives CDR1 LNHDA, CDR2 SQIVND (reference sequence). This CDR3 contains 12 residues. V shed 7 bases and J shed 4 bases, with 10 bases lying between them. CDR3 protein: CASNDRGYGYTF. The CDR3 DNA reads TGTGCCAGTAATGACAGAGGCTATGGCTACACCTTC.

CDR3 DNA: TGTGCCAGCAGTCTCTACTCCTACGAGCAGTACTTC. Protein: CASSLYSYEQYF. This sequence joins TRBV28 and TRBJ2-5; D is ambiguous. The DNA end is more similar to TRBJ2-7, so the J call may be wrong. This CDR3 region has 12 residues. Germline lookup yields CDR1 MDHEN and CDR2 SYDVKM.

This chain uses TRBV27 with TRBJ2-1, with 8 bases identical to TRBD1. Germline-derived CDR1 and CDR2 are MNHEY and SMNVEV (reference sequence). V gave up 5 bases and J gave up 7 bases; unmatched junction bases: 7. The CDR3 contains 14 residues. CDR3 DNA: TGTGCCAGCAGTCCAAGGACAGGGATGAATGAGCAGTTCTTC. Residues: CASSPRTGMNEQFF.

The chain is built from TRBV28 and TRBJ1-5; the D gene is possibly TRBD1 (6 bases). Trimming removed 6 bases at V and 4 bases at J, with 16 bases between. The germline V gene has CDR1 MDHEN and CDR2 SYDVKM. CDR3 length: 15 amino acids. The DNA for the CDR3 is TGTGCCAGCAGAGAGATACAGGGTAGTAATCAGCCCCAGCATTTT. Translating gives CASREIQGSNQPQHF.

The V and J genes are TRBV5-1 and TRBJ2-7, with D hard to call. V lost 4 bases to trimming and J lost 4 bases, with 12 bases between them. This CDR3 comprises 13 residues. In germline, CDR1 is SGHRS, CDR2 YFSETQ. CDR3 sequence reads: CASSEGVGYEQYF. The CDR3 DNA is TGCGCCAGCAGCGAAGGAGTCGGATACGAGCAGTACTTC. The full variable domain, completed using reference TRBV5-1 and TRBJ2-7, is KAGVTQTPRYLIKTRGQQVTLSCSPISGHRSVSWYQQTPGQGLQFLFEYFSETQRNKGNFPGRFSGRQFSNSRSEMNVSTLELGDSALYLCASSEGVGYEQYFGPGTRLTVT.

The rearrangement links TRBV4-2 to TRBJ2-2, with D possibly TRBD2 on 6 matching bases. The ends were cut back, 2 bases at V and 1 base at J, with 8 bases in the middle. The CDR3 has 15 residues. Germline CDR1 LGHNA, CDR2 YNFKEQ. CDR3 nucleotide sequence: TGTGCCAGCAGCCAAACGGGACTGAACACCGGGGAGCTGTTTTTT. Protein: CASSQTGLNTGELFF.

DNA of the CDR3: TGCGCCAGCAGCCCCAGGGGTAGAGATACGCAGTATTTT. It codes for CASSPRGRDTQYF. The J gene is TRBJ2-3, the V gene TRBV5-1; perhaps TRBD1 as D (6 bases). The length of the CDR3 is 13 residues. Trimming shortened V by 4 bases and J by 5 bases, and 11 bases separated the two germline ends. Germline V CDR1 and CDR2: SGHRS, YFSETQ.

This clone came up a few times. This chain links TRBV18 with TRBJ2-2; TRBD1 aligns across 7 bases. The CDR3 has 16 amino acids. Germline V gene data show CDR1 as KGHSH and CDR2 as LQKENI. Trimming removed 5 bases from V and 3 bases from J; junction bases left unmatched: 9. The CDR3 nucleotides are TGTGCCAGCTCATCCCCTACAGGGGCGTACACCGGGGAGCTGTTTTTT. This gives the protein CASSSPTGAYTGELFF.

The chain combines TRBV9 with TRBJ2-1, with TRBD2 identical over 9 bases. V shed 3 bases and J 8 bases; nucleotides not matched to a gene: 12. Germline V lookup: CDR1 SGDLS, CDR2 YYNGEE. This CDR3 has 16 residues. CDR3 sequence: CASSGLGGLASYEQFF. The CDR3, as DNA: TGTGCCAGCAGCGGACTAGGGGGACTAGCTTCGTATGAGCAGTTCTTC.

J is TRBJ2-7 and V is TRBV10-3, with a tentative D call TRBD1 (6 bases). V gave up 8 bases and J gave up 0 bases, with 14 bases separating them. The CDR3 is made up of 14 amino acids. Germline loops: CDR1 ENHRY, CDR2 SYGVKD. CDR3: CAISGQTSSYEQYF. In DNA form, the CDR3 reads TGTGCCATCTCAGGACAGACAAGCTCCTACGAGCAGTACTTC.